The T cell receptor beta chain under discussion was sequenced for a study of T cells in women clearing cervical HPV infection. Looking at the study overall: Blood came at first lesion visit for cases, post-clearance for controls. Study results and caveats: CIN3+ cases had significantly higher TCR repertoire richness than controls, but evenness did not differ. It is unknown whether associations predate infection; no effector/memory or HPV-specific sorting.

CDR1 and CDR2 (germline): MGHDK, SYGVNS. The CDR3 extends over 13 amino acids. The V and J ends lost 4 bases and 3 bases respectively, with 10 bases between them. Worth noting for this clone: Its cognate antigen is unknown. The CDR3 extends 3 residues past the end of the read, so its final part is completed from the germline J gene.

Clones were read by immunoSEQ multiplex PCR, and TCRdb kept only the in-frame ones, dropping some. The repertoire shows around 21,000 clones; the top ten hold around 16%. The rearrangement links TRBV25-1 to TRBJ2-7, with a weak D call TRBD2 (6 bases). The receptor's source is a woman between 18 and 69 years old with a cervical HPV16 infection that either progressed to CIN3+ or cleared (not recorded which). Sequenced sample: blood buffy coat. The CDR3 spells CASSGGAYYEQYF. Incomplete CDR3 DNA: TGTGCCAGCAGTGGCGGGGCATACTACGAG.